This T cell receptor beta chain appears in the sequencing data of a study of OX40 agonist ivuxolimab in advanced cancers. A note on the overall study: The costimulatory receptor OX40 (CD134) was targeted by ivuxolimab, a fully human IgG2 agonistic monoclonal antibody. In the dose-escalation cohort, 65% to 90% of patients were male, and the mean age was about 55 years, with a range of about 23 to 85. The purpose of peripheral TCRbeta sequencing was to test whether ivuxolimab changed TCR sequence diversity and led to clonal T-cell expansion. Partial responses were achieved by three dose-escalation patients, of whom one had hepatocellular carcinoma and two had cutaneous melanoma. Of the roughly 50 dose-escalation patients, hepatocellular carcinoma was present in around 19, melanoma in around 15, renal cell carcinoma in 9 and head and neck cancer in 9. Intravenous ivuxolimab was administered to patients every 2 weeks at six dose levels: 0.01, 0.1, 0.3, 1.5, 3 and 10 mg/kg. The paper covers the monotherapy dose-escalation part of the phase I ivuxolimab trial, which included N ≈ 50 patients. Prior anti-PD-1, anti-PD-L1 or anti-CTLA-4 therapy was permitted, and checkpoint inhibitors had been received by approximately 39% of dose-escalation patients.

Patients with autoimmune disease history or receiving systemic immunosuppression were excluded from the trial. Peripheral blood for TCR sequencing was drawn from every dose cohort at baseline, at cycle 4 day 1 and at cycle 7 day 1. Samples came from an open-label, multicenter, first-in-human phase I dose-escalation trial of ivuxolimab. The trial enrolled adults with locally advanced or metastatic head and neck squamous cell, hepatocellular, melanoma or renal cell carcinoma. Before TCR sequencing, CD4+ and CD8+ T cells were separately sorted from peripheral blood. For sequencing of the TCRbeta CDR3 region, genomic DNA was extracted from the sorted cells. TCRbeta CDR3 regions were sequenced using the immunoSEQ Assay. Held by TCRdb, this immuneACCESS table contains in-frame sequences only and omits some clones. Under half of the omission traces to an unresolved V gene where checked; the cause of the rest is unknown. The sample records 35,000 to 55,000 clones, 65% to 85% of which are singletons. The ten largest clones capture around 6.8% of the sample.

Concerning this clone: The antigen it recognizes is unknown. No much larger clone is present one base from it, and per-base qualities are unavailable.

Cut back by 0 bases and 9 bases, the V and J ends lie 15 bases apart. The CDR3 covers 16 residues, taking in both the cysteine and the phenylalanine. The DNA shown is the 48-base CDR3, in frame from base 1. The germline V gene gives CDR1 as LGHNA and CDR2 as YSLEER. General conclusions and limits of the study: On average, CD8+ T cells showed more expanded clones than CD4+ T cells after ivuxolimab. At doses of 0.1 to 3.0 mg/kg, clonal expansion of both CD4+ and CD8+ T cells in blood was seen between baseline and week 6. Low levels of normalized T-cell clonal expansion were also shown by some nonresponding patients. In the 0.1-3.0 mg/kg groups, partial responders were among the patients with the lowest normalized peripheral clonal expansion, particularly in CD8+ T cells. Antigen specificity was not determined for the clonally expanded peripheral T cells.

The rearrangement combines TRBV4-3 with TRBJ1-6; the D region possibly corresponds to TRBD1 (6 bases align). The sequence was collected from an adult with an advanced solid tumor such as melanoma, head and neck, liver or kidney cancer. Sequencing was performed on CD4+ or CD8+ T cells sorted from blood, taken in a trial of the OX40 agonist ivuxolimab. The CDR3 is CASSQDTQGPSSPLHF. The nucleotides read TGCGCCAGCAGCCAAGATACCCAGGGGCCTAGTTCACCCCTCCACTTT.